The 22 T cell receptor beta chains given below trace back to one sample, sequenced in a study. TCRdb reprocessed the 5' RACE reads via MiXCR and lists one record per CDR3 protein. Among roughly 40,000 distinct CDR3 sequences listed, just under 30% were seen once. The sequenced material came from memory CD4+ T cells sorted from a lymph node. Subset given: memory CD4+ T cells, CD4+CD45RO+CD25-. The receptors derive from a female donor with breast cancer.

The CDR3 spells CSAGHKNIQYF. The CDR3 DNA follows: TGCAGTGCTGGCCATAAAAACATTCAGTACTTC. The V call is TRBV20-1, the J call TRBJ2-4, with D unclear. This CDR3 contains 11 residues. The germline gives CDR1 DFQATT, CDR2 SNEGSKA (reference sequence). Trimming took 5 bases from V and 4 from J, leaving 6 bases between them.

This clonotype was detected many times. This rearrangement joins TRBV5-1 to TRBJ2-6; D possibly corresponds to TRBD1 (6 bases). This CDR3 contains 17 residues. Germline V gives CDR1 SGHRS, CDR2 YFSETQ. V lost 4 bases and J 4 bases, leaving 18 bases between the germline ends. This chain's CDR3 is CASSPGQLARGANVLTF. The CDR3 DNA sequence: TGCGCCAGCAGCCCCGGACAGCTCGCTCGAGGGGCCAACGTCCTGACTTTC.

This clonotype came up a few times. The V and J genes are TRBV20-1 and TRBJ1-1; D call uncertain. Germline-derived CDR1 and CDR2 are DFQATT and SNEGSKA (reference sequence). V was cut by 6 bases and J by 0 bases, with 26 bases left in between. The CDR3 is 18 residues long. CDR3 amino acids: CSAPGVGRERLMNTEAFF. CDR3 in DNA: TGCAGTGCCCCCGGCGTTGGGAGGGAGCGTCTCATGAACACTGAAGCTTTCTTT.

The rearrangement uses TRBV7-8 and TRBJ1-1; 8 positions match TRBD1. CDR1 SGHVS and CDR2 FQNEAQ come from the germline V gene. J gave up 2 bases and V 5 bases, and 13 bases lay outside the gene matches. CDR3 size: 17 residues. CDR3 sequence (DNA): TGTGCCAGCAGCGGAACGCGGACAGGGTTTATAAACACTGAAGCTTTCTTT. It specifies CASSGTRTGFINTEAFF.

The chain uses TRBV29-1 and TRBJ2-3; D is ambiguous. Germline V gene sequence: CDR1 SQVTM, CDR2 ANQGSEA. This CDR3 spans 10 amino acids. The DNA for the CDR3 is TGCGCTAGTTTCTTAAATACGCAGTATTTT. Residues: CASFLNTQYF.

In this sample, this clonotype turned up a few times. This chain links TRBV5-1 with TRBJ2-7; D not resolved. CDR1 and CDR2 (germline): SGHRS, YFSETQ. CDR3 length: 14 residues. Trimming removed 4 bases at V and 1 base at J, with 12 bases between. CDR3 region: CASSRALGSYEQYF. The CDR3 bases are TGCGCCAGCAGCCGGGCGTTGGGTTCCTACGAGCAGTACTTC.

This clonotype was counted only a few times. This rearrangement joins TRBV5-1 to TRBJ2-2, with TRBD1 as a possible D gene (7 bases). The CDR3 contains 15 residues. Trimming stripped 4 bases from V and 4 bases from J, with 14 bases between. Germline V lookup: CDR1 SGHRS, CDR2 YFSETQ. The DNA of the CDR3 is TGCGCCAGCAGCGGCGGGACAGTCCGCACCGGGGAGCTGTTTTTT. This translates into CASSGGTVRTGELFF.

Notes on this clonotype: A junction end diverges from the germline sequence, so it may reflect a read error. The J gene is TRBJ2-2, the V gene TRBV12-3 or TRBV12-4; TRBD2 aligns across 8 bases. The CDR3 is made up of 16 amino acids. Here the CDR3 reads CASSFDGRAYTGELFF. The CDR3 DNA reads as TGTGCCAGCAGTTTTGACGGGAGGGCGTACACCGGGGAGCTGTTTTTC.

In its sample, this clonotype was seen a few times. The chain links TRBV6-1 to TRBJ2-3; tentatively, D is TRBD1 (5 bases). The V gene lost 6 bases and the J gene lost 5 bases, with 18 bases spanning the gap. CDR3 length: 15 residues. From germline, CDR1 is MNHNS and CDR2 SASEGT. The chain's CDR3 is CASRGFQGSIDTQYF. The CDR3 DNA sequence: TGTGCCAGCAGGGGGTTTCAGGGTTCGATAGATACGCAGTATTTT.

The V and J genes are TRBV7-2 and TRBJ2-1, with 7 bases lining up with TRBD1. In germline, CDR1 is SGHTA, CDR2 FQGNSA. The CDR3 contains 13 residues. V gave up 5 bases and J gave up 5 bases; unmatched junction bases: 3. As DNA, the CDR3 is TGTGCCAGCAGCACGACAGGGAACAATGAGCAGTTCTTC. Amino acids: CASSTTGNNEQFF.

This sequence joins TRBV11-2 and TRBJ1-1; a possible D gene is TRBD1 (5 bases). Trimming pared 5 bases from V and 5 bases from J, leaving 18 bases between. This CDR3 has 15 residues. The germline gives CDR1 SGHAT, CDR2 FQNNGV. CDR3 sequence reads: CASSVRGVWGTEAFF. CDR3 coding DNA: TGTGCCAGCAGCGTGCGGGGGGTTTGGGGAACTGAAGCTTTCTTT.

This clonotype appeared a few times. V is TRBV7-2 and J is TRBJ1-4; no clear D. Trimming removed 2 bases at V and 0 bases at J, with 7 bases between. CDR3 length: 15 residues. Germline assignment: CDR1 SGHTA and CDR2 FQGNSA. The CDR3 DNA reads TGTGCCAGCAGCTTATACACCACAACTAATGAAAAACTGTTTTTT. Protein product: CASSLYTTTNEKLFF.

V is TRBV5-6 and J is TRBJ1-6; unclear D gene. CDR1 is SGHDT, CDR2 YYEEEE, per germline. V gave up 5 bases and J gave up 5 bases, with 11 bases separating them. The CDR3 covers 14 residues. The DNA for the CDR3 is TGTGCCAGCAGTGCGGCCGACCATAATTCACCCCTCCACTTT. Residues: CASSAADHNSPLHF.

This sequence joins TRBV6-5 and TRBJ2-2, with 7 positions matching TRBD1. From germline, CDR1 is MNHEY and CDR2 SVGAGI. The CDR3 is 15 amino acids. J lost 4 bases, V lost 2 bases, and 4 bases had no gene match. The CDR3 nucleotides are TGTGCCAGCAGTTACGACCGGACAGGCACCGGGGAGCTGTTTTTT. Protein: CASSYDRTGTGELFF.

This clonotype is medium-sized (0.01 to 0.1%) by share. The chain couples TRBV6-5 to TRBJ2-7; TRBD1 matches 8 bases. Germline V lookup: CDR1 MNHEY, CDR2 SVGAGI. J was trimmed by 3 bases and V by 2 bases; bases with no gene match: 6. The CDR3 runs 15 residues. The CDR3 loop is CASSYTGTGRYEQYF. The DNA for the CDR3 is TGTGCCAGCAGTTACACCGGGACAGGACGCTACGAGCAGTACTTC.

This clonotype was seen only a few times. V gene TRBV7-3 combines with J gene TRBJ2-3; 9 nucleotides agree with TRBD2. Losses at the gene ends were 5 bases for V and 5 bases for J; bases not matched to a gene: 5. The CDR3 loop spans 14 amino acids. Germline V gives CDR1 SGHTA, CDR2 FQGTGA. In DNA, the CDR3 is TGTGCCAGCAGCCGCGGGGGGGCTGAAGATACGCAGTATTTT. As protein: CASSRGGAEDTQYF.

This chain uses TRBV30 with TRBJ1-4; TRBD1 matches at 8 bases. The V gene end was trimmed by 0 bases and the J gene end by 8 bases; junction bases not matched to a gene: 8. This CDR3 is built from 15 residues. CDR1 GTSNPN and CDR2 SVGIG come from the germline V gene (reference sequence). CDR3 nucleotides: TGTGCCTGGAGTGTGACAGGGGTCTTACGGGAAAAACTGTTTTTT. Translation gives CAWSVTGVLREKLFF.

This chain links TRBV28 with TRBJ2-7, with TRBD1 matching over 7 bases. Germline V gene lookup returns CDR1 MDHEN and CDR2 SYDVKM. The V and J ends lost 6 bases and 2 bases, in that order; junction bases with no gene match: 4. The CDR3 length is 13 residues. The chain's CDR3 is CASRRQGTYEQYF. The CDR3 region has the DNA TGTGCCAGCAGAAGACAGGGCACCTACGAGCAGTACTTC.

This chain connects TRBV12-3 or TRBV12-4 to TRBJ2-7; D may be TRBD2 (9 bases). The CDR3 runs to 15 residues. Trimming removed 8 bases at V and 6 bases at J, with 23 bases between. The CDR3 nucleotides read TGTGCCAGCGCGGGGGGGACAGGCTTTAACTTCGAGCAGTACTTC. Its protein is CASAGGTGFNFEQYF.

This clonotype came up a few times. CDR3 in amino acids: CASSRKIEETQYF. The CDR3 nucleotides read TGCGCCAGCAGCCGAAAGATAGAAGAGACCCAGTACTTC. The chain links TRBV4-1 to TRBJ2-5; D uncertain. Looked up from germline, CDR1 is MGHRA and CDR2 is YSYEKL. CDR3 length equals 13 residues. The V end was cut by 4 bases, the J end by 3 bases, with 9 bases between.

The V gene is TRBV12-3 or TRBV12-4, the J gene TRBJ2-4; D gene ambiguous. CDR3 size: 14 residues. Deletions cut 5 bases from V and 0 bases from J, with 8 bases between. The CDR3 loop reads CASSPTGAKNIQYF. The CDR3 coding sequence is TGTGCCAGCAGTCCCACGGGAGCCAAAAACATTCAGTACTTC.

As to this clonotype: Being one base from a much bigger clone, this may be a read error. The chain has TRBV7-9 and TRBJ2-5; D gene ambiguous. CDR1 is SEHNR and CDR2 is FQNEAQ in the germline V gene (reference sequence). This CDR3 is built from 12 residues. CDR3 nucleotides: TGTGCCAGCCGCTTAAGTAAAGAGACCCAGTACTTC. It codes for CASRLSKETQYF.